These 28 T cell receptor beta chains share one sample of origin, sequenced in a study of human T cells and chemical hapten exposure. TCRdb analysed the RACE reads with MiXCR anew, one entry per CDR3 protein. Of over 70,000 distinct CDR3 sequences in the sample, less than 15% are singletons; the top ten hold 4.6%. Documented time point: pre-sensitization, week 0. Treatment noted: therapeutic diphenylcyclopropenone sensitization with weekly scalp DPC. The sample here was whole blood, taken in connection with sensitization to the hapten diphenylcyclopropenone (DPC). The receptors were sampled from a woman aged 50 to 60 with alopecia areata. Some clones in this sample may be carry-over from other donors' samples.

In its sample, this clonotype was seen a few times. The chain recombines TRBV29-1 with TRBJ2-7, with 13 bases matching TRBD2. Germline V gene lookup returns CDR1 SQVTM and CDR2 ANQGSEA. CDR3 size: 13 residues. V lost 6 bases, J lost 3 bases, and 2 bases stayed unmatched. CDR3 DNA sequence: TGCAGCGTCTGGACTAGCGGGAGCTACGAGCAGTACTTC. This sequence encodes CSVWTSGSYEQYF.

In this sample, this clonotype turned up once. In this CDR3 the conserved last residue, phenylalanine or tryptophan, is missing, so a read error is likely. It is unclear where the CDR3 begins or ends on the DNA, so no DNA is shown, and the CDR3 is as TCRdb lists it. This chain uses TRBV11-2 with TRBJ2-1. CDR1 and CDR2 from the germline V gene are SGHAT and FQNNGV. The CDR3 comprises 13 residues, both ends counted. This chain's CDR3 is CASSLERSEDRFL.

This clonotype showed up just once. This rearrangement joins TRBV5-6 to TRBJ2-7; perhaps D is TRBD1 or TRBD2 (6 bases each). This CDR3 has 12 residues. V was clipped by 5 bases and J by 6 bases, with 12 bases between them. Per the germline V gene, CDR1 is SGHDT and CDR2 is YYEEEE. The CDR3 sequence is CASRFGGGEQYF. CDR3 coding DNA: TGTGCCAGCAGATTTGGAGGGGGCGAGCAGTACTTC.

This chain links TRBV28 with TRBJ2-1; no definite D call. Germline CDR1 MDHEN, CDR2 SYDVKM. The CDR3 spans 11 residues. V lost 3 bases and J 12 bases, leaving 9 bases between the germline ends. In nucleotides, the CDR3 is TGTGCCAGCAGTTTTACGGCAGGGCAGTTCTTC. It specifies CASSFTAGQFF. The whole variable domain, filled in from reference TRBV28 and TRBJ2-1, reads DVKVTQSSRYLVKRTGEKVFLECVQDMDHENMFWYRQDPGLGLRLIYFSYDVKMKEKGDIPEGYSVSREKKERFSLILESASTNQTSMYLCASSFTAGQFFGPGTRLTVL.

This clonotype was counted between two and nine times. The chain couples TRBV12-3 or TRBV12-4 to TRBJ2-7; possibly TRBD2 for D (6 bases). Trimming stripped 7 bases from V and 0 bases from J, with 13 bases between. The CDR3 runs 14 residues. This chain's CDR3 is CASTSDGSSYEQYF. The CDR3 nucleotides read TGTGCCAGCACCTCGGACGGGAGCTCCTACGAGCAGTACTTC.

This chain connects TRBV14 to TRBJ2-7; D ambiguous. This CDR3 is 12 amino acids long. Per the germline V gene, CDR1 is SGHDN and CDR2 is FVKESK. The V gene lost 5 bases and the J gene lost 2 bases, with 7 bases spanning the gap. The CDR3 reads CASSIQPYEQYF. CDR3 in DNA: TGTGCCAGCAGCATACAGCCCTACGAGCAGTACTTC.

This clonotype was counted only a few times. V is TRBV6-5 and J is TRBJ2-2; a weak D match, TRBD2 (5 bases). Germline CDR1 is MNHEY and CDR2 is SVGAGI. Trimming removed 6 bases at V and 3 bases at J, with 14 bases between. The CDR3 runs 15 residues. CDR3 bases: TGTGCCAGCAGGCGGAGGTACTTGGACACCGGGGAGCTGTTTTTT. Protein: CASRRRYLDTGELFF.

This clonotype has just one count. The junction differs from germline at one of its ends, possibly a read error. In DNA form, the CDR3 reads TGTGCCAGCAGTGTTACAGAGGGGGGAGTGGAACGGCACTTC. This gives the protein CASSVTEGGVERHF. V gene TRBV6-1 combines with J gene TRBJ2-4; D possibly matches TRBD1 or TRBD2 (6 bases each). The germline V gene has CDR1 MNHNS and CDR2 SASEGT. The CDR3 has 14 amino acids.

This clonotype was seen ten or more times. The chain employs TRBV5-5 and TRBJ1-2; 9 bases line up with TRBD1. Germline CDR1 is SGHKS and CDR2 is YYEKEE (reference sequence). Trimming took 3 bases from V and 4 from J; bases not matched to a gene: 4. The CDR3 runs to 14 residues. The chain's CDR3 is CASSSRTGAYGYTF. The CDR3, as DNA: TGTGCCAGCAGCTCCCGGACAGGGGCCTATGGCTACACCTTC.

This CDR3 is CSARGGNRYNEQFF. Written as DNA, the CDR3 is TGCAGTGCTAGGGGGGGGAATCGTTACAATGAGCAGTTCTTC. The V gene is TRBV20-1, the J gene TRBJ2-1, with 7 bases fitting TRBD2. V lost 3 bases, J lost 4 bases, and 6 bases stayed unmatched. The germline gives CDR1 DFQATT, CDR2 SNEGSKA (reference sequence). This CDR3 contains 14 residues.

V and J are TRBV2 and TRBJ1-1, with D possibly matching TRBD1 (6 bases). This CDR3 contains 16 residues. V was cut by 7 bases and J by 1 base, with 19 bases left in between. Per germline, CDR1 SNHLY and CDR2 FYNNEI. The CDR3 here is CASTLRAGEANTEAFF. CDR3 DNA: TGTGCCAGCACCCTTCGGGCAGGGGAGGCGAACACTGAAGCTTTCTTT.

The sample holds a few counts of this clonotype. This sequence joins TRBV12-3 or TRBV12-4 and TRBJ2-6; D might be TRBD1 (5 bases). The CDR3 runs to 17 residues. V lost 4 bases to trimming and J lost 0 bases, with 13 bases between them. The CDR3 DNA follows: TGTGCCAGCAGTTCGGAGACAGCATTCTCTGGGGCCAACGTCCTGACTTTC. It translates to CASSSETAFSGANVLTF.

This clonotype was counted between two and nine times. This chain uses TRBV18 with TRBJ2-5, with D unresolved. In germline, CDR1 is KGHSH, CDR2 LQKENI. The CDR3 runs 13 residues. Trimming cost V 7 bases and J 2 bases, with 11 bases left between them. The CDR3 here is CASFQGLQETQYF. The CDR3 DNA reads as TGTGCCAGCTTTCAAGGCTTACAAGAGACCCAGTACTTC.

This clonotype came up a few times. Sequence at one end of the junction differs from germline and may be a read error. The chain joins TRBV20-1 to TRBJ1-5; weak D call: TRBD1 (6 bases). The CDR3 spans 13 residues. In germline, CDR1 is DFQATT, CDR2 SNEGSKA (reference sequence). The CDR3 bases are TGCAGTGCGAGAGGTTTAGAGGGGGGGCCCCAGCATTTT. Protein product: CSARGLEGGPQHF.

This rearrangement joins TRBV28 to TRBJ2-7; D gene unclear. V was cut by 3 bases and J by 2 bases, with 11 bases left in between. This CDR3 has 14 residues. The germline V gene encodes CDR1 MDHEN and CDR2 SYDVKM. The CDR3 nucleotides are TGTGCCAGCAGTTTTCCTTCAACCCCCTACGAGCAGTACTTC. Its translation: CASSFPSTPYEQYF.

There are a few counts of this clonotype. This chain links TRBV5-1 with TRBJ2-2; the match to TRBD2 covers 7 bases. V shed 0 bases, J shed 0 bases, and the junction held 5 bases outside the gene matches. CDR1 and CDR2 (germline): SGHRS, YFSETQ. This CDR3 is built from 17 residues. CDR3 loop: CASSLEPSGANTGELFF. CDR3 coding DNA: TGCGCCAGCAGCTTGGAGCCTAGCGGAGCGAACACCGGGGAGCTGTTTTTT.

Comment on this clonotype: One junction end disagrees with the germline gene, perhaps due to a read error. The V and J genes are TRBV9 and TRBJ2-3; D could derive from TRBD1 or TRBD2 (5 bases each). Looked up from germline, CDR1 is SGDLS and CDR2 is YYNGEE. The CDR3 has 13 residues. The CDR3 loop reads CASSGLSTDTRYF. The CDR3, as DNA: TGTGCCAGCTCGGGGCTGAGCACAGATACGCGGTATTTT.

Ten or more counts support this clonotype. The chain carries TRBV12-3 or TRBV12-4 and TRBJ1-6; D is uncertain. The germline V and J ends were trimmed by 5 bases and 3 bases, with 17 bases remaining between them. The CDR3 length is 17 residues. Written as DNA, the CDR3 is TGTGCCAGCAGTGGGCAGCGATCCACCCTCTATAATTCACCCCTCCACTTT. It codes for CASSGQRSTLYNSPLHF.

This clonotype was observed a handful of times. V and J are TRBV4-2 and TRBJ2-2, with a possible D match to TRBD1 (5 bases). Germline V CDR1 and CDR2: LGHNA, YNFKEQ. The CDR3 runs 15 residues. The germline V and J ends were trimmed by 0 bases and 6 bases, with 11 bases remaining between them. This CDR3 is CASSQESQGPGELFF. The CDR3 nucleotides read TGTGCCAGCAGCCAAGAATCGCAGGGCCCCGGGGAGCTGTTTTTT.

The CDR3 spells CSASPGGQRNYEQYF. CDR3 in DNA: TGCAGTGCTAGTCCTGGGGGACAGAGGAACTACGAGCAGTACTTC. The V call is TRBV20-1, the J call TRBJ2-7; 7 bases agree with TRBD1. The CDR3 totals 15 residues. Per germline, CDR1 DFQATT and CDR2 SNEGSKA (reference sequence). The V gene end was trimmed by 3 bases and the J gene end by 3 bases; junction bases not matched to a gene: 11.

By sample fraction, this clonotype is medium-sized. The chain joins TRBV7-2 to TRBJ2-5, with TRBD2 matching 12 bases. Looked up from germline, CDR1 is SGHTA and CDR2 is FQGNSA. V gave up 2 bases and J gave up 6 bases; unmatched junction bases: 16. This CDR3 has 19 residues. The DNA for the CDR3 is TGTGCCAGCAGCTTACTCGCCCGGGAGACTAGCGGGAGCGCGAAGACCCAGTACTTC. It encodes CASSLLARETSGSAKTQYF.

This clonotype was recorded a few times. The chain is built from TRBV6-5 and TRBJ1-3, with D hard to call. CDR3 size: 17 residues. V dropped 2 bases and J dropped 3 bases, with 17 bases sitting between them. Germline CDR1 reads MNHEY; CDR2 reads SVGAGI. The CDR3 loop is CASSYRPSGASGNTIYF. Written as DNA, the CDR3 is TGTGCCAGCAGTTACCGACCATCAGGAGCTAGTGGAAACACCATATATTTT.

CDR3 DNA: TGCAGTGCTAGGGCCCTCCGGGATTCGATCTACGAGCAGTACTTC. It codes for CSARALRDSIYEQYF. This rearrangement joins TRBV20-1 to TRBJ2-7; a weak D match, TRBD2 (5 bases). The CDR3 is 15 amino acids. The V end was cut by 3 bases, the J end by 3 bases, with 18 bases between. Germline V gene data show CDR1 as DFQATT and CDR2 as SNEGSKA (reference sequence).

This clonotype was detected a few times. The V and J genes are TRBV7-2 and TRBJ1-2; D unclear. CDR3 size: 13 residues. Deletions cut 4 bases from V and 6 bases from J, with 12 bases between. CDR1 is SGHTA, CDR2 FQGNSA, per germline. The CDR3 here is CASSSGRRDGYTF. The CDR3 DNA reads TGTGCCAGCAGCTCGGGTCGAAGGGATGGCTACACCTTC.

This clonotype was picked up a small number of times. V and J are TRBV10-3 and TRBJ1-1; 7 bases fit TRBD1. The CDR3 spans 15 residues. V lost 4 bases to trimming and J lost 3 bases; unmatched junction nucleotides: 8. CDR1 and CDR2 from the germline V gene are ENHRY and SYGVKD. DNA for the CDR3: TGTGCCATCAGTGTATTCCCAGGGGGGGACACTGAAGCTTTCTTT. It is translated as CAISVFPGGDTEAFF.

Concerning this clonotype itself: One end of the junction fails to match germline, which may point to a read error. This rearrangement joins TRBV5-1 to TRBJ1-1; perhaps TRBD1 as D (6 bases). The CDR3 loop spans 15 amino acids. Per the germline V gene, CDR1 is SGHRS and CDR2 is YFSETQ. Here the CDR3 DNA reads TGCGCCAGCAGTTTGGCTTTGGGGGCAGGCGCTGAAGCTTTCTTT. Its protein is CASSLALGAGAEAFF.

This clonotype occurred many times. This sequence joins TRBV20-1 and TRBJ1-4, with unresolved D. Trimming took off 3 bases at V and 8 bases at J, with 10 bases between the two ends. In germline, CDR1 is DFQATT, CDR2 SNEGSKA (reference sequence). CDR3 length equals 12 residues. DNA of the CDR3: TGCAGTGCTAGCGGGCCAAGGGAAAAACTGTTTTTT. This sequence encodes CSASGPREKLFF.

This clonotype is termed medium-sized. The CDR3 bases are TGTGCCCTCGTAACGGCTAACACCGGGGAGCTGTTTTTT. This codes for CALVTANTGELFF. V gene TRBV11-2 combines with J gene TRBJ2-2; no firm D call. CDR3 size: 13 residues. Per germline, CDR1 SGHAT and CDR2 FQNNGV. Trimming took 11 bases from V and 2 from J, leaving 12 bases between them. The variable domain in full, completed from reference TRBV11-2 and TRBJ2-2, reads EAGVAQSPRYKIIEKRQSVAFWCNPISGHATLYWYQQILGQGPKLLIQFQNNGVVDDSQLPKDRFSAERLKGVDSTLKIQPAKLEDSAVYLCALVTANTGELFFGEGSRLTVL.